This T cell receptor beta chain was profiled in a study of CD8 T cells in ankylosing spondylitis. Study-wide results and caveats: It appeared that ankylosing spondylitis blood was characterized by a TCR beta motif of several highly homologous variants. Relatively scarce in peripheral blood, disease-linked clones were CD8+.

As the method for making TCR beta libraries, quantitative 5'-RACE with molecular barcodes was used. A single record per CDR3 protein comes from TCRdb applying MiXCR to the 5' RACE reads. Of some 450,000 distinct CDR3 sequences listed, 15% to 20% are singletons. The CDR3 extends over 14 amino acids. V lost 6 bases and J lost 6, with 14 bases in between. Comments on this clonotype: Its antigen remains unknown.

The source of this sequence is a male donor with ankylosing spondylitis. The sample taken for sequencing was blood, either unsorted or a sorted T cell fraction (not recorded which). This chain links TRBV12-3 or TRBV12-4 with TRBJ1-4; D is undetermined. CDR3 protein: CASRPGSWHEKLFF. DNA for the CDR3: TGTGCCAGCAGACCGGGCTCTTGGCATGAAAAACTGTTTTTT.